A selection of T cell receptor beta chains follows, all from one sample in a study of shared clonotypes between healthy human individuals. Produced via immunoSEQ multiplex PCR; TCRdb's table is partial and in-frame only. The table lists 850,000 to 1,200,000 clones, roughly 75% of them singletons. The specimen was memory CD4+ T cells sorted from blood. The receptors shown here come from a man younger than 30 in good health. Both conserved end residues are part of each CDR3. A D gene is named only where the DNA matches it firmly. Clone size is given for some rows only: seen once, a few or many times, or a class if the clone is expanded.

j_call: TRBJ2-2
d_call: -
clone_size: -
v_call: TRBV5-1
cdr3_aa: CASSLDQASGELFF
cdr3_nt: TGCGCCAGCAGCTTGGATCAGGCCAGCGGGGAGCTGTTTTTT

j_call: TRBJ2-1
d_call: -
clone_size: once
v_call: TRBV10-3
cdr3_aa: CAINTANEQFF
cdr3_nt: TGTGCCATCAACACGGCGAATGAGCAGTTCTTC

j_call: TRBJ2-7
d_call: TRBD1
clone_size: -
v_call: TRBV10-1
cdr3_aa: CASSECVAGQAAYEQYF
cdr3_nt: TGCGCCAGCAGTGAGTGTGTGGCGGGACAGGCCGCCTACGAGCAGTACTTC

j_call: TRBJ2-3
d_call: -
clone_size: -
v_call: TRBV18
cdr3_aa: CASSPISTDTQYF
cdr3_nt: TGTGCCAGCTCACCAATTTCCACAGATACGCAGTATTTT

j_call: TRBJ1-3
d_call: -
clone_size: once
v_call: TRBV5-1
cdr3_aa: CASSPAAGVAGNTIYF
cdr3_nt: TGCGCCAGCAGCCCGGCAGCAGGGGTAGCTGGAAACACCATATATTTT

j_call: TRBJ2-1
d_call: -
clone_size: once
v_call: TRBV5-1
cdr3_aa: CASSGGLGSYNEQFF
cdr3_nt: TGCGCCAGCAGCGGTGGTCTCGGCTCCTACAATGAGCAGTTCTTC

j_call: TRBJ2-1
d_call: TRBD2
clone_size: once
v_call: TRBV5-6
cdr3_aa: CASSRTSGSSVSYNEQFF
cdr3_nt: TGTGCCAGCAGCCGGACTAGCGGGAGTTCCGTGTCCTACAATGAGCAGTTCTTC

j_call: TRBJ2-1
d_call: -
clone_size: -
v_call: TRBV11-2
cdr3_aa: CASSLLSGRANEQFF
cdr3_nt: TGTGCCAGCAGCTTACTGAGTGGCAGGGCCAATGAGCAGTTCTTC

j_call: TRBJ2-7
d_call: TRBD2
clone_size: -
v_call: TRBV11-2
cdr3_aa: CASSIQTSGSYEQYF
cdr3_nt: TGTGCCAGCAGCATACAGACTAGCGGATCTTACGAGCAGTACTTC

j_call: TRBJ2-7
d_call: TRBD2
clone_size: once
v_call: TRBV7-9
cdr3_aa: CASSSEAGRVHEQYF
cdr3_nt: TGTGCCAGCAGTTCAGAAGCGGGGCGGGTCCACGAGCAGTACTTC

j_call: TRBJ2-4
d_call: TRBD2
clone_size: few
v_call: TRBV10-1
cdr3_aa: CASRSGTSGRANIQYF
cdr3_nt: TGCGCCAGCAGATCCGGGACTAGCGGGAGAGCGAACATTCAGTACTTC

j_call: TRBJ1-6
d_call: -
clone_size: -
v_call: TRBV4-3
cdr3_aa: CASSQGGTSNSPLHF
cdr3_nt: TGCGCCAGCAGCCAAGGGGGAACGAGTAATTCACCCCTCCACTTT

j_call: TRBJ2-7
d_call: TRBD2
clone_size: -
v_call: TRBV6-6
cdr3_aa: CASSYVSGATYEQYF
cdr3_nt: TGTGCCAGCAGTTATGTGAGCGGGGCAACCTACGAGCAGTACTTC

j_call: TRBJ1-1
d_call: -
clone_size: -
v_call: TRBV5-1
cdr3_aa: CASSLGTEAFF
cdr3_nt: TGCGCCAGCAGCTTAGGGACTGAAGCTTTCTTT

j_call: TRBJ1-3
d_call: -
clone_size: -
v_call: TRBV2
cdr3_aa: CASSRTASKDTIYF
cdr3_nt: TGTGCCAGCAGCCGGACAGCGTCGAAGGACACCATATATTTT

j_call: TRBJ2-5
d_call: -
clone_size: once
v_call: TRBV27
cdr3_aa: CASSTTGRRQETQYF
cdr3_nt: TGTGCCAGCAGTACCACGGGACGCCGCCAAGAGACCCAGTACTTC